A single sample gave rise to the 2 T cell receptor beta chains below, sequenced in a study of graft-versus-host responses after intestinal transplantation. These receptors have no identified antigens. Only in-frame clones appear in the TCRdb table, and some are missing; sequencing was by immunoSEQ multiplex PCR. The repertoire has roughly 120,000 clones, 93% of them found once; the top ten carry 1.2%. The sample consisted of unstimulated CD8+ T cells sorted from spleen or lymph node cells, taken before transplant. The receptor source for this set is a human donor who was the organ donor for an intestinal transplant.

The chain is built from TRBV27 and TRBJ2-7; D possibly corresponds to TRBD2 (6 bases). This CDR3 comprises 15 residues. Per germline, CDR1 MNHEY and CDR2 SMNVEV (reference sequence). Trimming shortened V by 6 bases and J by 1 base, and 16 bases separated the two germline ends. The CDR3 sequence: CASSLRDSPSYEQYF. As DNA, the CDR3 is TGTGCCAGCAGCCTCCGGGACTCACCTTCCTACGAGCAGTACTTC.

In this sample, this clone turned up once. J is TRBJ2-2 and V is TRBV27; no clear D gene. V was shortened by 8 bases and J by 1 base, with 11 bases between the two germline ends. CDR3 length equals 14 residues. Germline CDR1 reads MNHEY; CDR2 reads SMNVEV (reference sequence). The CDR3 loop is CASRRNVNTGELFF. CDR3 in DNA: TGTGCCAGCCGCCGCAATGTGAACACCGGGGAGCTGTTTTTT.